This is a list of T cell receptor beta chains from one sample in a study of identical twins. MiXCR, applied by TCRdb to the 5' RACE reads, yields one record per CDR3 protein. The sample consists of approximately 700,000 distinct CDR3 sequences, around a sixth of them appearing once. This sample also appeared in a second study, on T cells expressing NK-cell markers.

Sequenced: PBMCs. Receptors were obtained from a woman under 30 in good health. Each CDR3 is given with its conserved first and last residue.

>TRBJ2-7|TRBV6-2/TRBV6-3
CASSYERGGSYEQYF
>TRBJ2-6|TRBV11-2
CASSFLSGGLSGANVLTF
>TRBJ2-5|TRBV20-1
CSARLLGLRQETQYF
>TRBJ1-5|TRBV20-1
CSAFANWGLNQPQHF
>TRBJ2-1|TRBV5-1
CASSFDGRTNEQFF
>TRBJ1-5|TRBV10-3
CAISESGGDPINQPQHF
>TRBJ1-4|TRBV5-5
CASSPDRGGEKLFF
>TRBJ2-5|TRBV5-1
CASSLGEGGETQYF
>TRBJ2-1|TRBV6-5
CASSYVSRNNEQFF
>TRBJ1-1|TRBV5-1
CASSYSTVPAFF
>TRBJ2-3|TRBV9
CASSPSAAGTDTQYF
>TRBJ2-2|TRBV12-3/TRBV12-4
CASRPNTGELFF
>TRBJ2-3|TRBV20-1
CSARDNRPTDTQYF
>TRBJ2-3|TRBV7-2
CASSDGWEQDYF